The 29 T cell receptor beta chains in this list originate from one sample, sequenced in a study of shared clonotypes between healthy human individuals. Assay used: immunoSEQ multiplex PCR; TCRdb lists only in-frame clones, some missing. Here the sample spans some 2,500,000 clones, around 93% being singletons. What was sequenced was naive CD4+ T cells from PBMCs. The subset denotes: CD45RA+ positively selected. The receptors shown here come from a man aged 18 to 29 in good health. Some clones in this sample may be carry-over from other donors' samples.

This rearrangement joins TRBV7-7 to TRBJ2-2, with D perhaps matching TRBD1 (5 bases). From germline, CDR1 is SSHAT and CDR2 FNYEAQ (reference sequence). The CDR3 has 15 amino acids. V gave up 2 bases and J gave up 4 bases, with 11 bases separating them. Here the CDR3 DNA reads TGTGCCAGCAGCTTACTGGGGCAAGGCACCGGGGAGCTGTTTTTT. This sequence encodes CASSLLGQGTGELFF.

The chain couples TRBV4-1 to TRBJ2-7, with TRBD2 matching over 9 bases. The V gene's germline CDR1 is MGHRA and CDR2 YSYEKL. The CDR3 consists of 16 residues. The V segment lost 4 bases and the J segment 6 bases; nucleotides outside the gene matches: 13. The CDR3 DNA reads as TGCGCCAGCAGCCCCTCCTCTAGCGGGGCGGGAAGCGAGCAGTACTTC. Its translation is CASSPSSSGAGSEQYF.

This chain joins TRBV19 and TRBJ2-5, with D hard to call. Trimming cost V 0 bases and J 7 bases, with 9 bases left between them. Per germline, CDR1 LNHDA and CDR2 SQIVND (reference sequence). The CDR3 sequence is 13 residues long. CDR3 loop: CASSIDPVRTQYF. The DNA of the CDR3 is TGTGCCAGTAGTATAGATCCCGTACGGACCCAGTACTTC. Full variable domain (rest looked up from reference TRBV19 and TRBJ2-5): DGGITQSPKYLFRKEGQNVTLSCEQNLNHDAMYWYRQDPGQGLRLIYYSQIVNDFQKGDIAEGYSVSREKKESFPLTVTSAQKNPTAFYLCASSIDPVRTQYFGPGTRLLVL.

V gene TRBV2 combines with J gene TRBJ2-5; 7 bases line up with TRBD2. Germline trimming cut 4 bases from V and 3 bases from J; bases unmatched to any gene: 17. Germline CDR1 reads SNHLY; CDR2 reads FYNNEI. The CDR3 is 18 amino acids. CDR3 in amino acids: CASSGGVPTLAAKETQYF. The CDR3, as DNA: TGTGCCAGCAGTGGAGGAGTCCCTACTCTAGCGGCCAAAGAGACCCAGTACTTC.

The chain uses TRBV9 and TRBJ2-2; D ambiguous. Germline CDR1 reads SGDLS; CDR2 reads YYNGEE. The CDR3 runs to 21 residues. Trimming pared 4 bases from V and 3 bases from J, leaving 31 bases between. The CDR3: CASSPGYEAYTVPRDTGELFF. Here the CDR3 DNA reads TGTGCCAGCAGCCCTGGCTACGAAGCTTATACCGTCCCTCGCGACACCGGGGAGCTGTTTTTT.

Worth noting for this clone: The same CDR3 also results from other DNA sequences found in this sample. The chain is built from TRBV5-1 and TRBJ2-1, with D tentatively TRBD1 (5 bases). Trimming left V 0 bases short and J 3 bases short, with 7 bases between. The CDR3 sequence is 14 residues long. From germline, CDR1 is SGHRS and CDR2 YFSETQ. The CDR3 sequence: CASSLGQGYNEQFF. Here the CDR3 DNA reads TGCGCCAGCAGCTTGGGGCAGGGCTACAATGAGCAGTTCTTC.

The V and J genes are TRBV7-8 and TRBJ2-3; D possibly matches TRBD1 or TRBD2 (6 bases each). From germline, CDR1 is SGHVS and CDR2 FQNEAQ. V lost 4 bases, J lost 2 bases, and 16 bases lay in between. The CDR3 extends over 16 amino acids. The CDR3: CASSSMGGGYTDTQYF. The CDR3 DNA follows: TGTGCCAGCAGCTCGATGGGGGGCGGATACACAGATACGCAGTATTTT. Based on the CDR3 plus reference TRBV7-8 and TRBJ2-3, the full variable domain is GAGVSQSPRYKVAKRGQDVALRCDPISGHVSLFWYQQALGQGPEFLTYFQNEAQLDKSGLPSDRFFAERPEGSVSTLKIQRTQQEDSAVYLCASSSMGGGYTDTQYFGPGTRLTVL.

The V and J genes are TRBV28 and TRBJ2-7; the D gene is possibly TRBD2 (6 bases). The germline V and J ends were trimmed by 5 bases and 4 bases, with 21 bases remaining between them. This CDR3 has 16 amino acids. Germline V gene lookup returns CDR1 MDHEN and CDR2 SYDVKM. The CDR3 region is CASSQPPGLGTYEQYF. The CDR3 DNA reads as TGTGCCAGCAGTCAACCTCCGGGACTCGGGACGTACGAGCAGTACTTC.

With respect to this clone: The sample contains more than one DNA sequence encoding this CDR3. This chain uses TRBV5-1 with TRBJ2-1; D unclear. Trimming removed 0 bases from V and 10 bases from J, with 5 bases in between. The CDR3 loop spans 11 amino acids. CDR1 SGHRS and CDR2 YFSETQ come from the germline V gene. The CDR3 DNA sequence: TGCGCCAGCAGCTTGGCCAGAGAGCAGTTCTTC. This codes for CASSLAREQFF.

CDR3 nucleotides: TGCGCCAGCAGTGACAGGGGCGAAACCTACGAGCAGTACTTC. Its protein is CASSDRGETYEQYF. The V gene is TRBV10-1, the J gene TRBJ2-7, with D possibly being TRBD1 (6 bases). CDR1 and CDR2 from the germline V gene are WNHNN and SYGVQD (reference sequence). Between the trimmed V and J ends, which lost 3 bases and 2 bases, there was a span of 11 bases. The CDR3 spans 14 residues.

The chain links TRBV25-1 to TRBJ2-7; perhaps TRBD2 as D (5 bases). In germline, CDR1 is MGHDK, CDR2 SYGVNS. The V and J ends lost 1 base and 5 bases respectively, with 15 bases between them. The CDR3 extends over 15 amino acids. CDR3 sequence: CASSEWVSRDNEQYF. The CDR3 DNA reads TGTGCCAGCAGTGAATGGGTGTCGAGGGATAACGAGCAGTACTTC.

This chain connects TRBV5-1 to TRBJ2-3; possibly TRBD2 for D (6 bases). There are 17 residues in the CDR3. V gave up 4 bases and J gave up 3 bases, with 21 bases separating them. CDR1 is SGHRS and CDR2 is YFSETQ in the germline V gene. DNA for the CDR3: TGCGCCAGCAGCCCGAGGCGGGGTTCGGGTCAGACAGATACGCAGTATTTT. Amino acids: CASSPRRGSGQTDTQYF.

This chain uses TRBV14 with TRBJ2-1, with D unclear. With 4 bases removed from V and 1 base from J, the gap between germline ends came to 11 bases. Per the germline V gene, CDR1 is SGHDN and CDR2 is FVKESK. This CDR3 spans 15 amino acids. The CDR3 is CASSRGPASYNEQFF. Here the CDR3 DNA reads TGTGCCAGCAGCCGTGGGCCAGCGTCCTACAATGAGCAGTTCTTC.

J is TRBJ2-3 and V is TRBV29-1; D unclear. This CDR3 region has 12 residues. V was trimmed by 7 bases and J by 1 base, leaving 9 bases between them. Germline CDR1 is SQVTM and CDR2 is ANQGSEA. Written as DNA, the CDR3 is TGCAGCGGCGCTATGGGCACAGATACGCAGTATTTT. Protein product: CSGAMGTDTQYF.

CDR3 DNA sequence: TGTGCCAGCAGCTTGGTTTTGGAGGGGCACGTTACTGAAGCTTTCTTT. This encodes CASSLVLEGHVTEAFF. The V gene is TRBV5-6, the J gene TRBJ1-1; D perhaps matches TRBD1 (5 bases). V lost 0 bases, J lost 5 bases, and 17 bases lay in between. Germline V gene lookup returns CDR1 SGHDT and CDR2 YYEEEE. This CDR3 is built from 16 residues.

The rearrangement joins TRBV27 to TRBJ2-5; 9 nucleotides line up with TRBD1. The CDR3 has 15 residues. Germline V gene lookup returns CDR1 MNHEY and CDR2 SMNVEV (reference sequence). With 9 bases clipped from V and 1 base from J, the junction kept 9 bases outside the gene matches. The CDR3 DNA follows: TGTGCCAGTACTAAGAGGACAGGGGTCCAAGAGACCCAGTACTTC. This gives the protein CASTKRTGVQETQYF.

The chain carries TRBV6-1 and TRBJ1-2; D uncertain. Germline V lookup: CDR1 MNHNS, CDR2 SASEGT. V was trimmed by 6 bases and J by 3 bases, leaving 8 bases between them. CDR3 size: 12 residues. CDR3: CASREFDYGYTF. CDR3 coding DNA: TGTGCCAGCAGGGAATTCGACTATGGCTACACCTTC.

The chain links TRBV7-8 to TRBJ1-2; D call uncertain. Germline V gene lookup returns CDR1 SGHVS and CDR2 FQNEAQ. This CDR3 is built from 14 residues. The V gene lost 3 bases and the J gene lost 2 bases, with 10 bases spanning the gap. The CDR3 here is CASSFGASNYGYTF. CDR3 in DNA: TGTGCCAGCAGCTTCGGAGCGAGCAACTATGGCTACACCTTC.

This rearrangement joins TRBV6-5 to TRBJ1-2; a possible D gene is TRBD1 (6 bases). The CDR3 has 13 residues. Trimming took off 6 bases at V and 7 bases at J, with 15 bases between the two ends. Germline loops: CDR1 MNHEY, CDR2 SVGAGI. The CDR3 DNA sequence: TGTGCCAGCAGACTCCAAGGGGGTGTTGGCTACACCTTC. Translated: CASRLQGGVGYTF.

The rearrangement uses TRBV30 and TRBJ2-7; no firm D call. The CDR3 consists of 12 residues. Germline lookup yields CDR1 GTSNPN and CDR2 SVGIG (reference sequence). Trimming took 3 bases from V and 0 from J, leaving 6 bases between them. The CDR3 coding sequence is TGTGCCTGGAGGCAGAGCTCCTACGAGCAGTACTTC. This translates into CAWRQSSYEQYF.

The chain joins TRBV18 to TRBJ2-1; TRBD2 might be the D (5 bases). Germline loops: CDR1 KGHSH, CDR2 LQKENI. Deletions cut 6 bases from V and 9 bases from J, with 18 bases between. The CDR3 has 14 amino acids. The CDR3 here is CASSQNSGGGEQFF. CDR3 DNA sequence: TGTGCCAGCTCTCAAAACTCCGGAGGAGGTGAGCAGTTCTTC.

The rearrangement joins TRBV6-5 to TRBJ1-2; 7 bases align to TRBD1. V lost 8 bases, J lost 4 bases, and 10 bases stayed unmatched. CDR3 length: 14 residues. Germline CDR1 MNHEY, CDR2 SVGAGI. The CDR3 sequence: CASGNRGEGYGYTF. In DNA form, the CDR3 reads TGTGCCAGCGGCAACAGGGGAGAGGGCTATGGCTACACCTTC.

This CDR3 is CASTLSGTNNEQFF. For the CDR3, the DNA is TGTGCCAGCACCCTTAGCGGGACCAACAATGAGCAGTTCTTC. This rearrangement joins TRBV28 to TRBJ2-1; TRBD2 matches 8 bases. Unmatched junction bases numbered 7, after V lost 7 bases and J lost 5 bases. Germline V gene lookup returns CDR1 MDHEN and CDR2 SYDVKM. The CDR3 is made up of 14 amino acids.

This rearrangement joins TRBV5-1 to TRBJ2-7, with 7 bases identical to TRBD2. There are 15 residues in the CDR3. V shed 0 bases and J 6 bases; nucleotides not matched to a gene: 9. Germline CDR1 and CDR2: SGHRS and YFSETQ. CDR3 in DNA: TGCGCCAGCAGCTTGGGTCTAGGGACTACCCGCGAGCAGTACTTC. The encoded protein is CASSLGLGTTREQYF.

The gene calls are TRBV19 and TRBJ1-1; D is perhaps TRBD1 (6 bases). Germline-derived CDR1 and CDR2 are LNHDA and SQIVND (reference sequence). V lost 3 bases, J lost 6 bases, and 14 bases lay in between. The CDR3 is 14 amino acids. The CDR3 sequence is CASSILPGVPEAFF. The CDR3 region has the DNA TGTGCCAGTAGTATCCTTCCAGGGGTTCCTGAAGCTTTCTTT.

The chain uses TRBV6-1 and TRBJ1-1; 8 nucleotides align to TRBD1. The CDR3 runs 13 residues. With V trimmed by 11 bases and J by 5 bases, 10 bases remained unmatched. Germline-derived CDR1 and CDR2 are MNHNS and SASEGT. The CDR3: CASTPGGRTEAFF. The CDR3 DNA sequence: TGTGCCTCCACCCCAGGGGGCAGGACTGAAGCTTTCTTT.

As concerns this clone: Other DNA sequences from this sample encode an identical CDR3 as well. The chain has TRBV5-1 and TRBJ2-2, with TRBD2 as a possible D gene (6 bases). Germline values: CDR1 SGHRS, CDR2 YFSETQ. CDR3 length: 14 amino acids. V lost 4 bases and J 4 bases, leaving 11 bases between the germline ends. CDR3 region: CASSPGLLTGELFF. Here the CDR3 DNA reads TGCGCCAGCAGCCCGGGACTGCTCACCGGGGAGCTGTTTTTT.

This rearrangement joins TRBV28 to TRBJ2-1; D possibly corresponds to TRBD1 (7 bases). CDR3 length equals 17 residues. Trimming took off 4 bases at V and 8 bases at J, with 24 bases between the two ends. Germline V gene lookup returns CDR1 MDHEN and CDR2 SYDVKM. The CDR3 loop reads CASSSGEQRGPRDEQFF. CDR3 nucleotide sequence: TGTGCCAGCAGTTCGGGGGAACAAAGGGGGCCGAGGGATGAGCAGTTCTTC.

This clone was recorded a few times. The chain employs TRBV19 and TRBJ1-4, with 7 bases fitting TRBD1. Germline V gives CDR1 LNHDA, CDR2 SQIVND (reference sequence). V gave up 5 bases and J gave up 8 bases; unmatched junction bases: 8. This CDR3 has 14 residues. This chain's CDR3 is CASSLTGVSEKLFF. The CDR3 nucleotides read TGTGCCAGTAGTCTCACAGGGGTAAGCGAAAAACTGTTTTTT.